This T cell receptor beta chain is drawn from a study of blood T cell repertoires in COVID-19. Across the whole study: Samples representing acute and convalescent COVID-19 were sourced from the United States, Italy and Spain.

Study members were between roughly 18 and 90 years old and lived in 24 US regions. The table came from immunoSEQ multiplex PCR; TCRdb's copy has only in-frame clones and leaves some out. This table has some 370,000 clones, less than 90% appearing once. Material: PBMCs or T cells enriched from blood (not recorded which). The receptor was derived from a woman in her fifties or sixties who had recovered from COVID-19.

The CDR3 loop reads CASTGIPGNTIYF. CDR3 in DNA: TGCGCCAGTACAGGGATCCCTGGAAACACCATATATTTT. The chain employs TRBV5-1 and TRBJ1-3, with D perhaps matching TRBD1 (6 bases). The V and J ends lost 8 bases and 2 bases respectively, with 11 bases between them. This CDR3 is built from 13 residues. Germline V gene data show CDR1 as SGHRS and CDR2 as YFSETQ.